This TCR beta chain was captured in a study of T cells in Graves' hyperthyroidism and ophthalmopathy. TCR beta CDR3 region amplification was performed from RNA transcripts. The primer set for the first-round RT-PCR of the TCR CDR3 was HTBI. MiXCR, applied by TCRdb to the multiplex PCR reads, yields one record per CDR3 protein. The sample contains 350,000 or so distinct CDR3 sequences, about 21% of which appear only once. Patients were excluded because of uncontrolled infection, other autoimmune disease, pregnancy or lactation. Together with thyroid ultrasound, orbital computed tomography, serum thyroxine and TRAb, clinical symptoms were used for diagnoses. Fresh peripheral blood, roughly 9.6 ml, was the source of the PBMCs. This clonotype was observed many times. Sequencing was done on a sample of blood. The TCR originated in a woman aged 50 to 65 with Graves' hyperthyroidism.

This CDR3 is CASSFRGPSYNEQFF. The CDR3 region has the DNA TGTGCCAGCAGTTTCCGGGGGCCCTCCTACAATGAGCAGTTCTTC. This chain links TRBV28 with TRBJ2-1; perhaps D is TRBD1 or TRBD2 (6 bases each). Trimming shortened V by 3 bases and J by 0 bases, and 9 bases separated the two germline ends. The CDR3 has 15 residues. CDR1 is MDHEN, CDR2 SYDVKM, per germline.